Reported below is one TCR beta chain. These data come from a study of blood T cell repertoires in COVID-19. Study overall: COVID-19 samples, acute and convalescent, were from the United States, Italy and Spain.

The V gene end was trimmed by 1 base and the J gene end by 8 bases; junction bases not matched to a gene: 14. Looked up from germline, CDR1 is SGDLS and CDR2 is YYNGEE. The CDR3 runs to 17 residues. Authors' processing steps: Estimates of nucleated cell counts were drawn from the amplification of reference gene primers. Method: immunoSEQ multiplex PCR; TCRdb's copy keeps in-frame clones and lacks some. The V and J calls and clone size come from that table; D and trimming were worked out from the DNA. This sample has approximately 230,000 clones, with 82% found just once. The receptor was derived from a woman over 75 with active or convalescent COVID-19. The sequencing input was peripheral blood. The chain carries TRBV9 and TRBJ2-1, with 8 positions matching TRBD2. This chain's CDR3 is CASSVLGGRGASDEQFF. The CDR3 coding sequence is TGTGCCAGCAGCGTATTAGGTGGGCGGGGGGCCTCGGATGAGCAGTTCTTC.